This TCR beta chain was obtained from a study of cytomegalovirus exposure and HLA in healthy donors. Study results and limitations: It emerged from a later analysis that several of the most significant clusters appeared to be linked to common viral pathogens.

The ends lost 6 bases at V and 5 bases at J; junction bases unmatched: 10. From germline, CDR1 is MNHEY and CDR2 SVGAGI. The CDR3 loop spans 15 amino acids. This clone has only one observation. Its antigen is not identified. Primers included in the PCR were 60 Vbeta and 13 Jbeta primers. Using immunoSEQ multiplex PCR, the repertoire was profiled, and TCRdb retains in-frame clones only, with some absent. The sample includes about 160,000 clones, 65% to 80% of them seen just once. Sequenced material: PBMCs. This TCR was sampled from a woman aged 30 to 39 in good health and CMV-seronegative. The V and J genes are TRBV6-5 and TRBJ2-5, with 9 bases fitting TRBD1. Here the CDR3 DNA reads TGTGCCAGCAGCCCAAGCCGGACAGGGGACGAGACCCAGTACTTC. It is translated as CASSPSRTGDETQYF.